This is a list of T cell receptor beta chains from one sample in a study of beta chain features in type 1 diabetes. Assay used: immunoSEQ multiplex PCR; TCRdb lists only in-frame clones, some missing. The sample records more than 250,000 clones, approximately 20% being singletons. The sequenced material came from naive CD4+ T cells from blood. The receptors originated from a woman aged 40-49 years with type 1 diabetes. The CDR3 runs from the conserved cysteine through the conserved F or W. The D gene is left open where the match is weak. Expanded clones get a size class; other rows say once, few or many, or leave the size out.

CDR3	DNA	V	J	length	size	D
CASSYSPTEPQETQYF	TGTGCCAGCAGTTACTCTCCGACAGAACCCCAAGAGACCCAGTACTTC	TRBV6-5	TRBJ2-5	16	few	NA
CASRGGQGARQPQHF	TGTGCCAGCAGGGGAGGACAGGGGGCCCGCCAGCCCCAGCATTTT	TRBV2	TRBJ1-5	15	NA	TRBD1
CASSWTPQTYEQYF	TGTGCCAGCAGCTGGACTCCGCAGACCTACGAGCAGTACTTC	TRBV7-2	TRBJ2-7	14	NA	NA
CASSQGLPGAGNEQFF	TGCGCCAGCAGCCAAGGTCTACCGGGAGCAGGCAATGAGCAGTTCTTC	TRBV4-1	TRBJ2-1	16	NA	NA
CASRRGANEQFF	TGTGCCAGCCGGCGGGGAGCCAATGAGCAGTTCTTC	TRBV2	TRBJ2-1	12	NA	NA
CASSYSNGYGTYEQYF	TGTGCCAGCAGTTACTCGAACGGGTACGGGACCTACGAGCAGTACTTC	TRBV6-5	TRBJ2-7	16	NA	NA
CASSSVVDRAYEQYF	TGTGCCAGCAGCTCCGTCGTAGACAGGGCTTACGAGCAGTACTTC	TRBV7-9	TRBJ2-7	15	few	TRBD1
CSGTGSGNTIYF	TGCAGCGGTACAGGGTCCGGAAACACCATATATTTT	TRBV29-1	TRBJ1-3	12	NA	NA
CASSYGQMNTEAFF	TGTGCCAGCAGTTATGGGCAGATGAACACTGAAGCTTTCTTT	TRBV6-5	TRBJ1-1	14	few	NA
CASSLIVGVQETQYF	TGTGCCAGCAGCTTAATCGTGGGCGTCCAAGAGACCCAGTACTTC	TRBV7-3	TRBJ2-5	15	few	NA
CASSLERQGYEQYF	TGTGCCAGCAGTCTCGAACGGCAGGGATACGAGCAGTACTTC	TRBV6-1	TRBJ2-7	14	few	NA
CASSHRPDRVGYEQYF	TGCGCCAGCAGCCACCGCCCGGACAGGGTGGGATACGAGCAGTACTTC	TRBV4-1	TRBJ2-7	16	few	TRBD1
CASSLAKRAGNTIYF	TGTGCTAGCAGCTTAGCAAAGAGGGCTGGAAACACCATATATTTT	TRBV7-7	TRBJ1-3	15	few	NA
CASSGRTSGYEQYF	TGTGCCAGCAGTGGAAGGACTAGCGGCTACGAGCAGTACTTC	TRBV6-6	TRBJ2-7	14	NA	TRBD2